This T cell receptor (beta chain) was recorded in a study of T cells after yellow fever vaccination. V lost 3 bases to trimming and J lost 7 bases; unmatched junction nucleotides: 6. The CDR3 runs 15 residues. The germline CDR1 and CDR2 sequences are MNHEY and SVGEGT. TCRdb redid the calling of the 5' RACE reads with MiXCR, one entry per CDR3 protein. The profile shows about 310,000 distinct CDR3 sequences, around 4% of them singletons. The receptor comes from a man between 18 and 29 years old who received the YFV17D yellow fever vaccine. Source: PBMCs, taken on the day of the yellow fever booster vaccination. The rearrangement uses TRBV6-2 or TRBV6-3 and TRBJ2-3, with 11 nucleotides matching TRBD1. The DNA for the CDR3 is TGTGCCAGCAGTTATTTTGGACAGGGGGCGAATACGCAGTATTTT. Its protein product is CASSYFGQGANTQYF.